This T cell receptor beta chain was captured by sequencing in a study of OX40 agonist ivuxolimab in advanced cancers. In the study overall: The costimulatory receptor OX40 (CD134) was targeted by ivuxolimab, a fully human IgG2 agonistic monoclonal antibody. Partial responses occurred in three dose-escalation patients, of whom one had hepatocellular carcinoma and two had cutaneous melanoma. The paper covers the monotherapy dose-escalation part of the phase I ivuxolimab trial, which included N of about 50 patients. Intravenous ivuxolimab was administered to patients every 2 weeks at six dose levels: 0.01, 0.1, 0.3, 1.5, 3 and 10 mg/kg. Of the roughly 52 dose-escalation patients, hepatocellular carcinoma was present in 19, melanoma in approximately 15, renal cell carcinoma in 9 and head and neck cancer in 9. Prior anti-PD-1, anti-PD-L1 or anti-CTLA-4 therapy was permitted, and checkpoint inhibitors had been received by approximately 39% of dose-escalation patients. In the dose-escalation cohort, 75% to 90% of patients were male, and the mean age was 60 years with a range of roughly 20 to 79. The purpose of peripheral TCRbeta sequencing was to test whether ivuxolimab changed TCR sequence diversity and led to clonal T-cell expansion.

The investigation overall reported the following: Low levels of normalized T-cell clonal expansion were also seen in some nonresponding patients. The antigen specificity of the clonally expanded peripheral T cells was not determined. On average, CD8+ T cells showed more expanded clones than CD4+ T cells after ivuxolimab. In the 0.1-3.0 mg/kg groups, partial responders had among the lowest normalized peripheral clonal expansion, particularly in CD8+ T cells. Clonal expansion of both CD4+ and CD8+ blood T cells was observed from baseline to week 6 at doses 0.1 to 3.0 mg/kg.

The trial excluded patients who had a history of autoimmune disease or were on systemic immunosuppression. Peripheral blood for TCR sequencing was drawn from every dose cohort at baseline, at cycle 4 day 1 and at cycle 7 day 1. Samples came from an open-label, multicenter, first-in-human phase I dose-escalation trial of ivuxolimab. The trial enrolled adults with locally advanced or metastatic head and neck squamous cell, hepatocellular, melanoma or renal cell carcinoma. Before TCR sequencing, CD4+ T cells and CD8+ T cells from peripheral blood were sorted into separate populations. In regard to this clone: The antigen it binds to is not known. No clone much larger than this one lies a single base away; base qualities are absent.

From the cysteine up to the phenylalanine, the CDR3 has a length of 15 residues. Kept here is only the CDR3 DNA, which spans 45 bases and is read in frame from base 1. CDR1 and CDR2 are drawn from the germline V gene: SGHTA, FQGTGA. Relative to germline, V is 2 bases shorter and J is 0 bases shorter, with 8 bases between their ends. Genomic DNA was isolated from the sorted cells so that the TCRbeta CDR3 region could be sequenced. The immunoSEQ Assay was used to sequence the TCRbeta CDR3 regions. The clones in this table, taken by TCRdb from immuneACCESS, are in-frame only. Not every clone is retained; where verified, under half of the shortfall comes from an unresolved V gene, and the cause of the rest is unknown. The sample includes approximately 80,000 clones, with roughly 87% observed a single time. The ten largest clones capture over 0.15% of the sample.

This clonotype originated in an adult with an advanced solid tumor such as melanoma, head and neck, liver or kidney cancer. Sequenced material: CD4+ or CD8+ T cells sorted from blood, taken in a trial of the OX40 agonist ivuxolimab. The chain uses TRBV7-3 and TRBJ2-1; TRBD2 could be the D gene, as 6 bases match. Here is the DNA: TGTGCCAGCAGCTTATACGGGAGCTCCTACAATGAGCAGTTCTTC. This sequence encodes CASSLYGSSYNEQFF.